This TCR beta chain was recovered during a study of blood T cell repertoires in COVID-19. As for the study in general: T cells, B-cell-depleted T cells, or PBMCs supplied cDNA or gDNA.

Here immunoSEQ multiplex PCR was the method, and the copy in TCRdb shows in-frame clones only, minus some. The sample records roughly 84,000 clones, about 73% being singletons. From germline, CDR1 is SGHDT and CDR2 YYEEEE. CDR3 length: 14 amino acids. V lost 2 bases, J lost 3 bases, and 11 bases lay in between. V is TRBV5-6 and J is TRBJ1-1, with D perhaps TRBD1 (6 bases). Sample: peripheral blood. This sequence originates from a man in his sixties with COVID-19, enrolled during active disease. The CDR3 region has the DNA TGTGCCAGCAGCTTCACAGGGATCGACACTGAAGCTTTCTTT. It yields the protein CASSFTGIDTEAFF.